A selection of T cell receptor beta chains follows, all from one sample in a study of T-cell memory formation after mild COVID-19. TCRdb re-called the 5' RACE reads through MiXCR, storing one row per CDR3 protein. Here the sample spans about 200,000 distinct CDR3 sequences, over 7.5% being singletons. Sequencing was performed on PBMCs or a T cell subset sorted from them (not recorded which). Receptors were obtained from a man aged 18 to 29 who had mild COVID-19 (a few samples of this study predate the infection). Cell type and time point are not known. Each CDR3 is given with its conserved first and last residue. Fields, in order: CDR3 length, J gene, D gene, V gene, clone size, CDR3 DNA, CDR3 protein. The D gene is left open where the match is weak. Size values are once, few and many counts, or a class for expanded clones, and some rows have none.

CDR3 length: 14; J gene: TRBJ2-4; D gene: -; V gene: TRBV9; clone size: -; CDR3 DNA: TGTGCCAGCAGCCCAAGAGCACAGTTCAACATTCAGTACTTC; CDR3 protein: CASSPRAQFNIQYF
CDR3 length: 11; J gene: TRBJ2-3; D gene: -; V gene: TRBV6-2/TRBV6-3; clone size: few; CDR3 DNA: TGTGCCAGCAATTACGCAGATACGCAGTATTTT; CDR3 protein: CASNYADTQYF
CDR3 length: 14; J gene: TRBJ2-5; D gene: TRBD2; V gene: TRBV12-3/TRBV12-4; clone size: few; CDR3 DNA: TGTGCCAGCAGTATACGGACTAGAAAAGGGACCCAGTACTTC; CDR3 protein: CASSIRTRKGTQYF
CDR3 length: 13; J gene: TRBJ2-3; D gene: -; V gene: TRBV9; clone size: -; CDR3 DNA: TGTGCCAGCAGCGAACAAACTAGAAATACGCAGTATTTT; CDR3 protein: CASSEQTRNTQYF
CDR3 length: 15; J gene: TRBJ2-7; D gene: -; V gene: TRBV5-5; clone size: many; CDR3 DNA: TGTGCCAGCAGCCTGAGATCCATGCCCCCCTACGAGCAGTACTTC; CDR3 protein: CASSLRSMPPYEQYF
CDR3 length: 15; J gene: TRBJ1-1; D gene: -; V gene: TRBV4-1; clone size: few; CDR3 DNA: TGCGCCAGCAGCCAACCGTGGACGGTGAACACTGAAGCTTTCTTT; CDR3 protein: CASSQPWTVNTEAFF
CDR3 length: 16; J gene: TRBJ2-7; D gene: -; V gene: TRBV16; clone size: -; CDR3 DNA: TGTGCCAGCAGCCAATCGCAGGATCTACCCTCTTTTGGGCAGTACTTC; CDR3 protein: CASSQSQDLPSFGQYF
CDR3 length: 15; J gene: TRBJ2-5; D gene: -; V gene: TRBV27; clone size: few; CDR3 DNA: TGTGCCAGCAGTGCCGGTCCACTAGGGATGGAGACCCAGTACTTC; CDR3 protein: CASSAGPLGMETQYF
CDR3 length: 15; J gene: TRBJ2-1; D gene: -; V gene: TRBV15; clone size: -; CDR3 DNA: TGTGCCACCAGCAGTCTGGGGGGGCCGGTCGGTGAGCAGTTCTTC; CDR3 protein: CATSSLGGPVGEQFF
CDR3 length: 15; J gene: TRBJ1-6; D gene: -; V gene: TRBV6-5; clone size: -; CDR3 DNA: TGTGCCAGCAGCCGAGGAGGCACCTCGAATTCACCCCTCCACTTT; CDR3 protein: CASSRGGTSNSPLHF
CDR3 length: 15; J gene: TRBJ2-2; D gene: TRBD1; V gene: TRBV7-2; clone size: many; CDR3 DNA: TGTGCCAGCAGCTGGACCGGGACAGGGGCCTGGGAGCTGTTTTTT; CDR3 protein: CASSWTGTGAWELFF
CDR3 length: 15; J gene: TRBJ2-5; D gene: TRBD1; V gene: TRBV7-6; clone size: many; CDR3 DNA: TGTGCCAGCAGCTTAGCGGGGACAGTTGGGGGGACCCAGTACTTC; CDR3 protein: CASSLAGTVGGTQYF
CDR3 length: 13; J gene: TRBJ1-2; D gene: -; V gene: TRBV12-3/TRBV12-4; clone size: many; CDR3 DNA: TGTGCCAGCACCCCCGGGGAGAACTATGGCTACACCTTC; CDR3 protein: CASTPGENYGYTF
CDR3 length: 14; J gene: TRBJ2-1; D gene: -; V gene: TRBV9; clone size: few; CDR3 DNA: TGTGCCAGCAGCGTAGACGCGGGGGCCAACGAGCAGTTCTTC; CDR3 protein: CASSVDAGANEQFF
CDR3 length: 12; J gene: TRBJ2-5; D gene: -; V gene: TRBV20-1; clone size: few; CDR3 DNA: TGCAGTGCTAGCCCCTCGGAAGAGACCCAGTACTTC; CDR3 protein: CSASPSEETQYF
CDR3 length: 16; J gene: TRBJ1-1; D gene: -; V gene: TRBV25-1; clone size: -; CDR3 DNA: TGTGCCAGCACCCTGAATATAGGGGGGGTGAACACTGAAGCTTTCTTT; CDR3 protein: CASTLNIGGVNTEAFF
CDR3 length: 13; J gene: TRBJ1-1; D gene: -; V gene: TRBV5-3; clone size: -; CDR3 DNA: TGTGCCAGAAGCTTGGTTAGGGGCCTGGAAGCTTTCTTT; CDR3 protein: CARSLVRGLEAFF
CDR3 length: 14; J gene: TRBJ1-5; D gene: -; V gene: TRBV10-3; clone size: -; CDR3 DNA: TGTGCCATCAGTGAGGGCGGGGACGGACAGCCCCAGCATTTT; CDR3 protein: CAISEGGDGQPQHF
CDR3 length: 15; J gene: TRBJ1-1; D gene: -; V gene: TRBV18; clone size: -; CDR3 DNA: TGTGCCAGCTCATTTGGGGAGGGCGCAGCCACTGAAGCTTTCTTT; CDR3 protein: CASSFGEGAATEAFF
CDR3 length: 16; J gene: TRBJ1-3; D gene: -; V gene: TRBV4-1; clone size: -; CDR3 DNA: TGCGCCAGCAGCCAAACCTACAGAGGTCCCGGAAACACCATATATTTT; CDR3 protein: CASSQTYRGPGNTIYF
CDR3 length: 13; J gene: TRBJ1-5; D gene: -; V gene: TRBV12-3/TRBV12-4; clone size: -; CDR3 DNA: TGTGCCAGCGTACAGGGCCACAATCAGCCCCAGCATTTT; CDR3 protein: CASVQGHNQPQHF
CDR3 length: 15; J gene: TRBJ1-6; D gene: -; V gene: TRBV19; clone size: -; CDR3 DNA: TGTGCCAGTAGTTCCCGTTTGGTATGGGATTCACCCCTCCACTTT; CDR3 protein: CASSSRLVWDSPLHF
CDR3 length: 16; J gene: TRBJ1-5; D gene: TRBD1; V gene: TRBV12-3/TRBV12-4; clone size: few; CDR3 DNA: TGTGCCAGCAGTTTAGCCGGGACAGGCGCCAATCAGCCCCAGCATTTT; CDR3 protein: CASSLAGTGANQPQHF
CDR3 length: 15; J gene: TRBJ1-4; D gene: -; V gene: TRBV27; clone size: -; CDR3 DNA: TGTGCCAGCAGTTTACGACCGGCCGGTAATGAAAAACTGTTTTTT; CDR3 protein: CASSLRPAGNEKLFF
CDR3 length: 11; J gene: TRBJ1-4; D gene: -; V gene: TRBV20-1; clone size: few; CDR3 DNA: TGCAGTGCCGGGCCTTTTGAAAAACTGTTTTTT; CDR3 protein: CSAGPFEKLFF
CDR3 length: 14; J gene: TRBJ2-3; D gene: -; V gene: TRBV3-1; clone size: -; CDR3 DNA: TGTGCCAGCAGCCAGGGGTCAGTGGTAGATACGCAGTATTTT; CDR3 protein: CASSQGSVVDTQYF
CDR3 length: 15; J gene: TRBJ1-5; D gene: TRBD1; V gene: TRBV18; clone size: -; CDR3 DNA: TGTGCCAGCTCACCGGGGACAGGGACTTATCAGCCCCAGCATTTT; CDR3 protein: CASSPGTGTYQPQHF
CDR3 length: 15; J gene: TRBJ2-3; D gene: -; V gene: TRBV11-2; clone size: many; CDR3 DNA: TGTGCCAGCAGCTTAGATAGGGCTAGCACAGATACGCAGTATTTT; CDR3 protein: CASSLDRASTDTQYF
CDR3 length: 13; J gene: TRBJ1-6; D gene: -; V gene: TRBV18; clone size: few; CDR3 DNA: TGTGCCAGCTCACCCGGGCTAGATTCACCCCTCCACTTT; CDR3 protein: CASSPGLDSPLHF
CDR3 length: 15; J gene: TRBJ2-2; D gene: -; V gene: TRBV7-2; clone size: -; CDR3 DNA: TGTGCCAGCAGCTTGTCGGGGGTAGACACCGGGGAGCTGTTTTTT; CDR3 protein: CASSLSGVDTGELFF
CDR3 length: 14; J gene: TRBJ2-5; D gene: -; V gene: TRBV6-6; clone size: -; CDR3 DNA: TGTGCCAGCAGTTACAAGGGGGGTGGAAAGACCCAGTACTTC; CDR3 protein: CASSYKGGGKTQYF
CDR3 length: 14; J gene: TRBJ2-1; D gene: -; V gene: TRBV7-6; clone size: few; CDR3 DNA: TGTGCCAGCAGCTTACAGTACGTCGGAGATGAGCAGTTCTTC; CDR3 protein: CASSLQYVGDEQFF
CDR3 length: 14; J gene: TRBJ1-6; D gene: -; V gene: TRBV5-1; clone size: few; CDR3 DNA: TGCGCCAGCAGCTTGGTGGGCGGGAATTCACCCCTCCACTTT; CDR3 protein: CASSLVGGNSPLHF
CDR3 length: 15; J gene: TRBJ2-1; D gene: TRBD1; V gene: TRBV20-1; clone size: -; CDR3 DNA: TGCAGTGCTTCCGACAGGGGGCGATCCTACAATGAGCAGTTCTTC; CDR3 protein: CSASDRGRSYNEQFF
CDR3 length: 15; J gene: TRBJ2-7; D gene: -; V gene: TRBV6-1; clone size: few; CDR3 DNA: TGTGCCAGCAGGGCACCCCATTCGCGACTCTACGAGCAGTACTTC; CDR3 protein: CASRAPHSRLYEQYF
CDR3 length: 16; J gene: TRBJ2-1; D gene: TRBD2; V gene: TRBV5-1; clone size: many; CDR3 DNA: TGCGCCAGCAGCTTTGGAGCGGGGGGGACTTTCTATGAGCAGTTCTTC; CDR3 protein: CASSFGAGGTFYEQFF
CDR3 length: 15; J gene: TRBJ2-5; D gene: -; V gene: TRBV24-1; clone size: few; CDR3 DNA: TGTGCCACCAGTGATCCTCCGGGGTTAGGAGAGACCCAGTACTTC; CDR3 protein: CATSDPPGLGETQYF
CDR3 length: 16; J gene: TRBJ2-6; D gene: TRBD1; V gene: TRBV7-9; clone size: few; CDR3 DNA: TGTGCCAGCAGTCGCGACAGGGCACCTGGGGCCAACGTCCTGACTTTC; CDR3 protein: CASSRDRAPGANVLTF
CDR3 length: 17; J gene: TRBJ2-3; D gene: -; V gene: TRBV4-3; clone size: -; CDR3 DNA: TGCGCCAGCAGCCAAGTGAGGCCATCGGGTTTCACAGATACGCAGTATTTT; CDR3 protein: CASSQVRPSGFTDTQYF
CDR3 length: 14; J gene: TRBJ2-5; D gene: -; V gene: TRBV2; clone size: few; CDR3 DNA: TGTGCCAGCAGTGAACACAGGGCCGGAGAGACCCAGTACTTC; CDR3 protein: CASSEHRAGETQYF